One and the same sample provided the 21 T cell receptor beta chains below, sequenced in a study of cytomegalovirus exposure and HLA in healthy donors. The PCR made use of 60 Vbeta and 13 Jbeta primers. Measured with immunoSEQ multiplex PCR; TCRdb has only the in-frame clones, and not every one. The table shows approximately 220,000 clones, with approximately 80% occurring only once. The specimen sequenced was PBMCs. Receptors were obtained from a boy between 2 and 15 years old in good health and CMV-seronegative.

This chain connects TRBV19 to TRBJ2-2, with TRBD2 matching over 7 bases. Trimming at V came to 6 bases and at J to 4 bases, leaving 5 bases not matched to a gene. Germline CDR1 reads LNHDA; CDR2 reads SQIVND (reference sequence). The CDR3 spans 14 residues. CDR3 sequence: CASSREEFTGELFF. In DNA form, the CDR3 reads TGTGCCAGTAGCCGGGAGGAGTTCACCGGGGAGCTGTTTTTT.

This clone has only one observation. The DNA of the CDR3 is TGCAGCGTTGAAAGAGCGGGGGGGGGCACAGATACGCAGTATTTT. It codes for CSVERAGGGTDTQYF. The V and J genes are TRBV29-1 and TRBJ2-3; 10 bases line up with TRBD2. Looked up from germline, CDR1 is SQVTM and CDR2 is ANQGSEA. This CDR3 has 15 amino acids. With 2 bases clipped from V and 1 base from J, the junction kept 3 bases outside the gene matches.

For this clone: A junction boundary mismatches the germline segment, possibly from a read error. The chain joins TRBV7-7 to TRBJ2-1; D ambiguous. The CDR3 is 13 residues long. CDR1 SSHAT and CDR2 FNYEAQ come from the germline V gene (reference sequence). The DNA of the CDR3 is TGTGCTAGCAGCTTAGGATTATCGGATGAGCAGTTCTTC. Amino acids: CASSLGLSDEQFF.

The chain carries TRBV27 and TRBJ2-1; TRBD2 matches at 11 bases. The V and J ends lost 5 bases and 6 bases, in that order; junction bases with no gene match: 6. The CDR3 totals 15 residues. Germline V gives CDR1 MNHEY, CDR2 SMNVEV (reference sequence). CDR3 in amino acids: CASSASGTSGNEQFF. The CDR3 DNA reads TGTGCCAGCAGTGCTTCCGGGACTAGCGGCAATGAGCAGTTCTTC.

V is TRBV7-9 and J is TRBJ1-1; D is unresolved. CDR3 length equals 14 residues. In germline, CDR1 is SEHNR, CDR2 FQNEAQ (reference sequence). The V gene lost 4 bases and the J gene lost 4 bases, with 13 bases spanning the gap. CDR3 coding DNA: TGTGCCAGCAGCTCTAGAGAGGGCGGCACTGAAGCTTTCTTT. Translating it yields CASSSREGGTEAFF.

The gene calls are TRBV5-4 and TRBJ1-1; D is undetermined. The CDR3 runs 14 residues. CDR1 and CDR2 from the germline V gene are SGHNT and YYREEE (reference sequence). The V gene lost 4 bases and the J gene lost 10 bases, with 20 bases spanning the gap. Here the CDR3 DNA reads TGTGCCAGCAGCACTGGAGACCCCCTCGTAGGAGCTTTCTTT. It specifies CASSTGDPLVGAFF. Variable domain in full (rest from reference TRBV5-4 and TRBJ1-1): ETGVTQSPTHLIKTRGQQVTLRCSSQSGHNTVSWYQQALGQGPQFIFQYYREEENGRGNFPPRFSGLQFPNYSSELNVNALELDDSALYLCASSTGDPLVGAFFGQGTRLTVV.

As regards this clone: A read error may account for a junction end that differs from germline. The CDR3 sequence: CASSLAGSSGRVETQYF. Written as DNA, the CDR3 is TGTGCTAGCAGCTTAGCCGGGTCTAGCGGGAGGGTAGAGACCCAGTACTTC. The chain carries TRBV7-7 and TRBJ2-5; 12 bases match TRBD2. Germline V gene sequence: CDR1 SSHAT, CDR2 FNYEAQ (reference sequence). This CDR3 is 17 amino acids long.

This clone was recorded a few times. V is TRBV13 and J is TRBJ1-2; 8 bases line up with TRBD1. V shed 4 bases and J 6 bases; nucleotides not matched to a gene: 7. Germline V gives CDR1 PRHDT, CDR2 FYEKMQ (reference sequence). CDR3 size: 14 residues. CDR3 region: CASSSPGTGDGYTF. In nucleotides, the CDR3 is TGTGCCAGCAGCTCCCCCGGGACAGGAGATGGCTACACCTTC.

This chain uses TRBV27 with TRBJ1-6; D gene uncertain. Germline lookup yields CDR1 MNHEY and CDR2 SMNVEV (reference sequence). V lost 2 bases and J 8 bases, leaving 4 bases between the germline ends. There are 12 residues in the CDR3. The chain's CDR3 is CASSLPYSPLHF. DNA for the CDR3: TGTGCCAGCAGTTTACCATATTCACCCCTCCACTTT.

CDR3 loop: CASSWTGGAYEQYF. The CDR3 coding sequence is TGTGCCAGCAGTTGGACAGGGGGAGCCTACGAGCAGTACTTC. The chain carries TRBV27 and TRBJ2-7; 10 nucleotides match TRBD1. CDR1 is MNHEY and CDR2 is SMNVEV in the germline V gene (reference sequence). This CDR3 comprises 14 residues. V lost 4 bases, J lost 2 bases, and 2 bases stayed unmatched.

Notes on this clone: Other DNA sequences from this sample encode an identical CDR3 as well. The chain couples TRBV4-1 to TRBJ1-1; no definite D call. The germline V and J ends were trimmed by 1 base and 1 base, with 7 bases remaining between them. CDR3 length: 14 residues. The germline V gene encodes CDR1 MGHRA and CDR2 YSYEKL. CDR3 protein: CASSQARGNTEAFF. The DNA of the CDR3 is TGCGCCAGCAGCCAAGCCCGGGGGAACACTGAAGCTTTCTTT.

V usage is TRBV7-8 and J usage is TRBJ2-5; D may be TRBD1 (6 bases). The V end was cut by 5 bases, the J end by 1 base, with 11 bases between. The CDR3 is made up of 14 amino acids. Germline assignment: CDR1 SGHVS and CDR2 FQNEAQ. DNA of the CDR3: TGTGCCAGCAGCGCTGACAGGAGCCAAGAGACCCAGTACTTC. It translates to CASSADRSQETQYF.

The chain links TRBV4-1 to TRBJ2-5; 11 bases map to TRBD2. There are 15 residues in the CDR3. The germline CDR1 and CDR2 sequences are MGHRA and YSYEKL. V was pared by 4 bases and J by 8 bases, with 9 bases of the junction left unmatched. CDR3 bases: TGCGCCAGCAGCCTCGGACTAGCGGGTGTGACAACCCAGTACTTC. Amino acid sequence: CASSLGLAGVTTQYF.

The sample holds one count of this clone. This chain connects TRBV6-1 to TRBJ2-1; maybe TRBD2 (6 bases). Trimming pared 2 bases from V and 2 bases from J, leaving 13 bases between. Germline CDR1 and CDR2: MNHNS and SASEGT. This CDR3 contains 16 residues. The CDR3 coding sequence is TGTGCCAGCAGTGAACGCGGGGCGGCTACCTACAATGAGCAGTTCTTC. Translation: CASSERGAATYNEQFF.

V is TRBV11-1 and J is TRBJ2-1; 9 bases are shared with TRBD2. Germline-derived CDR1 and CDR2 are SGHAT and FQDESV (reference sequence). Trimming removed 5 bases from V and 9 bases from J; junction bases left unmatched: 11. The CDR3 has 15 residues. The CDR3 coding sequence is TGTGCCAGCAGCCCCGCTGGCGGGGGGGCCTTTGAGCAGTTCTTC. Translated, it gives CASSPAGGGAFEQFF.

This chain uses TRBV27 with TRBJ2-1; TRBD2 matches 7 bases. The CDR3 has 17 amino acids. In germline, CDR1 is MNHEY, CDR2 SMNVEV (reference sequence). V was pared by 0 bases and J by 3 bases, with 8 bases of the junction left unmatched. Here the CDR3 DNA reads TGTGCCAGCAGTTTATCCCCAGCGGGATCTGTCTACAATGAGCAGTTCTTC. It yields the protein CASSLSPAGSVYNEQFF.

This clone appeared a few times. The rearrangement uses TRBV5-6 and TRBJ1-1; D is ambiguous. Germline CDR1 and CDR2: SGHDT and YYEEEE. The length of the CDR3 is 14 residues. Trimming cost V 2 bases and J 0 bases, with 8 bases left between them. The CDR3 reads CASSLTPMNTEAFF. Written as DNA, the CDR3 is TGTGCCAGCAGCTTAACACCAATGAACACTGAAGCTTTCTTT.

As to this clone: One end of the junction varies from germline; a read error may be responsible. The chain joins TRBV7-7 to TRBJ2-1, with TRBD2 matching over 7 bases. In germline, CDR1 is SSHAT, CDR2 FNYEAQ (reference sequence). The CDR3 totals 16 residues. DNA of the CDR3: TGTGCTAGCAGCTATCTTCGGGAGGCCGCCTACAATGAGCAGTTCTTC. The encoded protein is CASSYLREAAYNEQFF.

The V gene is TRBV11-3, the J gene TRBJ2-7, with TRBD1 matching 7 bases. The CDR3 is 14 residues long. Trimming at V came to 5 bases and at J to 0 bases, leaving 4 bases not matched to a gene. Germline lookup yields CDR1 SGHNT and CDR2 YENEEA. This CDR3 reads CASSDRVNSYEQYF. DNA of the CDR3: TGTGCCAGCAGCGACAGGGTAAACTCCTACGAGCAGTACTTC.

V and J are TRBV11-3 and TRBJ2-3, with D possibly TRBD2 on 6 matching bases. Between the trimmed V and J ends, which lost 5 bases and 4 bases, there was a span of 10 bases. CDR1 SGHNT and CDR2 YENEEA come from the germline V gene. The CDR3 contains 13 residues. The DNA for the CDR3 is TGTGCCAGCAGCGAAACGGGGGCAGATACGCAGTATTTT. Translation: CASSETGADTQYF.

In this sample, this clone turned up once. This chain connects TRBV2 to TRBJ2-3; no clear D gene. V lost 2 bases and J lost 0, with 6 bases in between. Germline CDR1 and CDR2: SNHLY and FYNNEI. The CDR3 spans 14 residues. The CDR3 loop is CASSEQISTDTQYF. The CDR3 DNA reads TGTGCCAGCAGTGAACAGATTAGCACAGATACGCAGTATTTT.